This T cell receptor beta chain was captured by sequencing in a study of cytomegalovirus exposure and HLA in healthy donors. Study-level findings and limits: Clusters of TCRs from the first cohort tended to co-occur in the 100 to 150 validation repertoires (as a later analysis found). Reports showed the classifier diagnosing cytomegalovirus status with high specificity and sensitivity. The study designated 164 TCR beta chains cytomegalovirus-associated.

While the first cohort had some 700 subjects, the donors belonged to the separate validation cohort of roughly 130 subjects. As regards this clone: The target antigen is unknown.

The repertoire was sequenced with immunoSEQ multiplex PCR; TCRdb's copy has only in-frame clones and lacks some. The table records 200,000 to 250,000 clones, approximately 82% of them present only once. CDR1 is SGDLS, CDR2 YYNGEE, per germline. The CDR3 totals 19 residues. With V trimmed by 4 bases and J by 2 bases, 11 bases remained unmatched. This TCR came from a woman between 18 and 29 years old in good health and CMV-seronegative. The rearrangement uses TRBV9 and TRBJ2-1; 14 bases match TRBD2. Sequencing input: PBMCs. DNA of the CDR3: TGTGCCAGCAGCCGGACTAGCGGGGGGTCCTCCAGTGCCTACAATGAGCAGTTCTTC. Encoded protein: CASSRTSGGSSSAYNEQFF.